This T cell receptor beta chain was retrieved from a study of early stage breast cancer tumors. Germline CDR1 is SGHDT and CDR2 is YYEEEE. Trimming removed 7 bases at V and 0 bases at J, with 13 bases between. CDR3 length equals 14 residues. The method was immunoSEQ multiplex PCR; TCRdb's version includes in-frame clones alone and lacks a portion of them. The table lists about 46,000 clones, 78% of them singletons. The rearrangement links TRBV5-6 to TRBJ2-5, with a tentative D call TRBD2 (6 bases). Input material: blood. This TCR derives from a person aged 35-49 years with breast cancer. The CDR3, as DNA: TGTGCCAGCGCCCTGGCGGGGAACCAAGAGACCCAGTACTTC. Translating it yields CASALAGNQETQYF.